Sequencing of this T cell receptor (beta chain) was carried out in a study of cytotoxic CD8 clonotypes in ibrutinib-treated CLL. Points from the study as a whole: Baseline levels were approached again at progression, after clonality had risen at ibrutinib response. Circulating CD8+ T-cell counts were tracked by baseline clonality, which exceeded that of age-matched healthy donors.

Points on this clone: What it binds is unknown.

Germline assignment: CDR1 MDHEN and CDR2 SYDVKM. V was clipped by 7 bases and J by 3 bases, with 13 bases between them. There are 13 residues in the CDR3. The method was immunoSEQ multiplex PCR; TCRdb's version includes in-frame clones alone and lacks a portion of them. The repertoire holds 97,000 or so clones, around 73% seen once, with around 32% in the top ten. The material was PBMCs, obtained after 12 months of ibrutinib treatment. This receptor was taken from a human donor with chronic lymphocytic leukemia. The rearrangement links TRBV28 to TRBJ2-7, with D maybe TRBD2 (5 bases). As DNA, the CDR3 is TGTGCCAGCACGGTGCTCCGGGGCTACGAGCAGTACTTC. It translates to CASTVLRGYEQYF.